A selection of T cell receptor beta chains follows, all from one sample in a study of molecular identifiers for immune sequencing clone quantification. TCRdb re-called the PCR reads through MiXCR, storing one row per CDR3 protein. Of 550,000 to 750,000 distinct CDR3 sequences listed, about 20% are singletons. Sequenced: naive CD8+ T cells from blood, with Jurkat cell RNA spiked in. The receptors shown here come from a human donor in good health. Some libraries in this study had Jurkat cell RNA spiked in. The CDR3 runs from the conserved cysteine through the conserved F or W. D genes are given only for firm matches. Expanded clones get a size class; other rows say once, few or many, or leave the size out.

D gene	V gene	J gene	clone size	CDR3 protein	CDR3 DNA
TRBD2	TRBV19	TRBJ2-7	few	CASSTTLGLASAYEQYF	TGTGCCAGTAGTACAACCTTGGGACTAGCGTCTGCCTACGAGCAGTACTTC
.	TRBV11-2	TRBJ1-1	many	CASSLPSRGHSLLYTEAFF	TGTGCCAGCAGCTTACCCAGTCGGGGACATAGTCTGTTGTACACTGAAGCTTTCTTT
.	TRBV10-3	TRBJ2-4	many	CAISDPLSRGDIQYF	TGTGCCATCAGTGACCCTTTGTCTCGGGGAGACATTCAGTACTTC
.	TRBV29-1	TRBJ2-3	many	CSVVVGDTDTQYF	TGCAGCGTTGTGGTGGGGGATACAGATACGCAGTATTTT
.	TRBV4-1	TRBJ2-3	few	CAGSQSTTDTQYF	TGCGCCGGCAGCCAATCCACCACAGATACGCAGTATTTT
.	TRBV19	TRBJ1-1	many	CASSIALTGGNTEAFF	TGTGCCAGTAGTATAGCCCTTACAGGCGGGAACACTGAAGCTTTCTTT
.	TRBV19	TRBJ2-1	few	CASSIAHHEYNEQFF	TGTGCCAGTAGTATAGCGCACCACGAGTACAATGAGCAGTTCTTC
.	TRBV6-1	TRBJ2-7	many	CASRDQPHYEQYF	TGTGCCAGCAGAGACCAACCTCACTACGAGCAGTACTTC
TRBD2	TRBV19	TRBJ2-7	many	CASSMVAGGPMKYF	TGTGCCAGTAGTATGGTAGCGGGGGGGCCAATGAAGTACTTC
TRBD1	TRBV20-1	TRBJ2-7	many	CSARDPDRAYEQYF	TGCAGTGCTAGAGATCCCGACAGGGCCTACGAGCAGTACTTC
.	TRBV6-2/TRBV6-3	TRBJ2-1	.	CASSSVKGNGQFF	TGTGCCAGCAGTTCCGTCAAGGGGAATGGGCAGTTCTTC
.	TRBV6-6	TRBJ1-6	many	CASREDGSYNSPLHF	TGTGCCAGCAGGGAGGACGGCAGCTATAATTCACCCCTCCACTTT
.	TRBV28	TRBJ2-1	many	CASSRGLSSYNEQFF	TGTGCCAGCAGCCGTGGACTGAGCTCCTACAATGAGCAGTTCTTC